A single T cell receptor (beta chain) is shown here with its context. Germline CDR1 and CDR2: KGHDR and SFDVKD. The CDR3 is 16 residues long. The J segment lost 9 bases and the V segment lost 3 bases, leaving 7 bases of the junction unmatched. Clones were read by immunoSEQ multiplex PCR, and TCRdb kept only the in-frame ones, dropping some. The sample contains 55,000 to 95,000 clones, about 84% of which appear only once. These data are taken from a study of blood T cell repertoires in COVID-19. The chain carries TRBV24-1 and TRBJ2-1, with 13 nucleotides matching TRBD2. Sequenced: peripheral blood. This sequence originates from a woman aged 55-70 years with acute or convalescent COVID-19. The CDR3 sequence is CATSDVGLAGEREQFF. The CDR3 DNA follows: TGTGCCACCAGTGATGTTGGACTAGCGGGAGAACGTGAGCAGTTCTTC.